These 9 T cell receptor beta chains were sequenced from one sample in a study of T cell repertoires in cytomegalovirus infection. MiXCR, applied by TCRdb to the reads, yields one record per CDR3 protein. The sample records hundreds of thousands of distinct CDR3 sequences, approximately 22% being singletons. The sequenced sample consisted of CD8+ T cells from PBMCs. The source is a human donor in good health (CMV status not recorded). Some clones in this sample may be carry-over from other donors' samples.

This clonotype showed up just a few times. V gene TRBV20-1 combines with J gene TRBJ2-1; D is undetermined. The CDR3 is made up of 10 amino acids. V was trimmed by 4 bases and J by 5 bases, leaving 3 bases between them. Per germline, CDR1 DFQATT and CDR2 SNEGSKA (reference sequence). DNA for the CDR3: TGCAGTGCTATAGACAATGAGCAGTTCTTC. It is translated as CSAIDNEQFF.

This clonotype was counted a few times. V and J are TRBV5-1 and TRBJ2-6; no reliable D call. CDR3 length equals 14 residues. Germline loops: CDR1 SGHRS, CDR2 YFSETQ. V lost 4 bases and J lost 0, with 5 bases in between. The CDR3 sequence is CASSQISGANVLTF. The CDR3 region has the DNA TGCGCCAGCAGCCAAATCTCTGGGGCCAACGTCCTGACTTTC.

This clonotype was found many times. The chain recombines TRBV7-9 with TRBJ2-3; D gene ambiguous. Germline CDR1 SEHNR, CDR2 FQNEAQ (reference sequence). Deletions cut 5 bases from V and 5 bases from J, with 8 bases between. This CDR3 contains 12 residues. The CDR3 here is CASSPVGDTQYF. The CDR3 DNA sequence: TGTGCCAGCAGCCCGGTGGGAGATACGCAGTATTTT.

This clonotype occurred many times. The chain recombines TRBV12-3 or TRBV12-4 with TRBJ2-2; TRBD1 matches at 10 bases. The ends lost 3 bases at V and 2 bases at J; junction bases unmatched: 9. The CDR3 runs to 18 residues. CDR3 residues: CASSFLVTGGGNTGELFF. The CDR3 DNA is TGTGCCAGCAGTTTCCTCGTGACAGGGGGCGGTAACACCGGGGAGCTGTTTTTT.

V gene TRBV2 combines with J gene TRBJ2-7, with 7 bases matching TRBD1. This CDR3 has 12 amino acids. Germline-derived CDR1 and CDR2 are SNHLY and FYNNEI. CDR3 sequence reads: CASLDRTYEQYF. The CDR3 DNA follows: TGTGCGTCCCTGGACAGGACCTACGAGCAGTACTTC.

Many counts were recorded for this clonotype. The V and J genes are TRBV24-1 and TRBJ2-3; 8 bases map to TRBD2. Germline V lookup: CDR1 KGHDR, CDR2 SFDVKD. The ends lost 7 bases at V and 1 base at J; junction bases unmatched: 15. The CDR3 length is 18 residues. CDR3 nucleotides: TGTGCCACCAGCACTACTAGCGGCGGGGTCTCCGGCACAGATACGCAGTATTTT. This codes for CATSTTSGGVSGTDTQYF.

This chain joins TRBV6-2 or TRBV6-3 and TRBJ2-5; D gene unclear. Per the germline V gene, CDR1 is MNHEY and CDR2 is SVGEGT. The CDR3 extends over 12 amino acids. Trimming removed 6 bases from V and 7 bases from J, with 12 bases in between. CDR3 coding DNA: TGTGCCAGCAGCCCACTTCTTGGGACCCAGTACTTC. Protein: CASSPLLGTQYF.

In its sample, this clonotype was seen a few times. The CDR3 nucleotides read TGCAGTGCCCACAGTGTCGGGACCCCCTACGAGCAGTACTTC. Its protein product is CSAHSVGTPYEQYF. J is TRBJ2-7 and V is TRBV20-1, with D possibly called TRBD1 or TRBD2 (5 bases each). With 6 bases removed from V and 2 bases from J, the gap between germline ends came to 17 bases. Germline-derived CDR1 and CDR2 are DFQATT and SNEGSKA (reference sequence). This CDR3 has 14 amino acids.

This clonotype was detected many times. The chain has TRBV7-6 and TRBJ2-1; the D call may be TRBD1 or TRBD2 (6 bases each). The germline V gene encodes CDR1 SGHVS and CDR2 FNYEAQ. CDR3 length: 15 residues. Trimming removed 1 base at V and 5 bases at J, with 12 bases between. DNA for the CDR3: TGTGCCAGCAGCTTAGGAGGGGGGTGGGACAATGAGCAGTTCTTC. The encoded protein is CASSLGGGWDNEQFF.